This T cell receptor beta chain is from a study of PD-1 blockade in classical Hodgkin lymphoma (dated by TCRdb to the early 2020s). Broadly, across the study: Nivolumab dosing was 3 mg/kg intravenously every 2 weeks, continuing until either disease progression or unacceptable toxicity. The study used CyTOF and TCR beta sequencing to define a peripheral blood immune signature of response to PD-1 blockade in classical Hodgkin lymphoma. General study outcomes and caveats: By C4D1, a significant rise was seen in CD4+ TCR diversity but not in CD8+ TCR diversity (p=0.0027 vs p=0.16), and the rise was most apparent among complete responders (p=0.02). Patients starting nivolumab less than 1 year after ASCT had lower diversity and were excluded from later analyses to avoid confounding by immune reconstitution. Baseline TCR diversity was reported to be lower in newly diagnosed patients than in healthy donors, and even lower in relapsed/refractory patients. Baseline diversity similar to that of newly diagnosed patients was observed in trial patients achieving complete response, whereas significantly lower diversity was observed in partial responders and progressors. The study covered only a single clinical trial cohort, and the causes of the repertoire differences, possibly disease activity or prior therapy, were still not defined.

According to the study, the label for this sample's time point signals: cycle 4 day 1 (C4D1), after 5 to 7 weeks of nivolumab. Relapse after autologous stem cell transplantation had occurred in all trial patients, and cohorts A, B and C were distinguished by prior brentuximab vedotin exposure. The trial cohort was composed of roughly 60 patients with relapsed/refractory classical Hodgkin lymphoma, for whom complete response, partial response or progressive disease was recorded as best overall response. Trial patients were treated with single-agent nivolumab in the multi-cohort phase II CheckMate 205 trial. Best overall response was determined by an independent review committee according to the 2007 International Working Group response criteria. Trial PBMCs were collected immediately before nivolumab initiation (C1D1) and during therapy at cycle 2 day 1 and cycle 4 day 1. Peripheral blood was collected in 8 mL Vacutainer Cell Preparation Tubes, from which PBMCs were isolated by centrifugation and then cryopreserved.

From the cysteine up to the phenylalanine, the CDR3 has a length of 15 residues. Of the read, only the CDR3 DNA is kept; its 45 bases are in frame from base 1. The germline V gene (reference sequence) supplies CDR1 LNHDA and CDR2 SQIVND. For this chain, trimming is 3 bases at the V end and 5 bases at the J end, and the number of junction bases without a gene match is 7. Remarks on this clone: Its antigen specificity is not known. Per-base qualities were not stored, and no clone one base away is much larger.

The Qiagen DNeasy kit was used to extract genomic DNA both from unsorted PBMCs and from the negatively selected CD4+ and CD8+ fractions. TCR beta CDR3 regions were amplified by immunoSEQ multiplex PCR using primers annealing to V and J segments. Amplification bias was minimized using a synthetic immune receptor repertoire, and residual bias was removed computationally after sequencing. Per the authors' processing: Custom Python scripts were used to quantify repertoire diversity as the Shannon entropy index. The unsorted, CD4+ and CD8+ repertoires were each analyzed separately, with the exception of combined analyses, where CD4+ and CD8+ sequences were merged in silico. Clonal expansion was defined as a frequency increase of at least 2-fold after treatment compared with C1D1, and clones undetected at baseline were assigned a pseudocount of 0.5. Singleton clones were defined as clones with 0 or 1 copy at C1D1, and non-singleton clones were defined as clones with 2 or more copies. By matching protein sequences in sorted samples from the same patient, clones expanded in unsorted samples were annotated as CD4+, CD8+ or unknown. Wilcoxon tests on paired samples were used to test changes in diversity from C1D1 to C4D1. TCRdb re-hosts the immuneACCESS table, in-frame sequences only. Its copies lack some clones; in the studies checked, an unresolved V gene accounts for under half of them, and the cause for the rest is not known. V and J calls and clone size are as listed in that table; D and trimming were resolved from the DNA. Present in this sample are about 93,000 clones, approximately 78% of which were seen just once. The top ten hold 9.4% of the sample.

The clonotype originates from a human donor with classical Hodgkin lymphoma. The sequence is built from TRBV19 and TRBJ1-2, with 9 bases in between that match TRBD1. The specimen comprised peripheral blood mononuclear cells (PBMCs), sampled before the fourth cycle of nivolumab. CDR3 protein: CASSIAGTGLYGYTF. The DNA sequence reads TGTGCCAGTAGTATTGCCGGGACAGGGTTGTATGGCTACACCTTC.